This entry lists 32 T cell receptor beta chains sequenced from one sample in a study of tumor-infiltrating lymphocytes in primary liver carcinoma. Co-extraction yielded RNA and DNA from 20-30 mg of unsorted bulk tissue. The investigators made TCR beta cDNA from about 510 ng total RNA, using a constant-region primer. Generation of the TCR beta libraries relied on three nested multiplex PCR rounds using slightly modified ARM-PCR. Two initial PCR rounds of approximately 10 cycles each paired TRBV1-TRBV30 forward primers with a C-beta reverse primer. Each CDR3 protein gets one entry after TCRdb re-called the multiplex PCR reads with MiXCR. The data contain 95,000 to 150,000 distinct CDR3 sequences, under 70% of them singletons. The specimen was tumor-adjacent normal liver tissue. These receptors originate from a woman aged 60 to 75 with primary liver carcinoma and hepatitis B virus infection.

This clonotype has a single count. The rearrangement uses TRBV5-6 and TRBJ1-1; 11 bases align to TRBD1. CDR3 length: 14 amino acids. CDR1 is SGHDT and CDR2 is YYEEEE in the germline V gene. Germline trimming cut 3 bases from V and 8 bases from J; bases unmatched to any gene: 6. CDR3 nucleotides: TGTGCCAGCAGCTGGGACAGGGGGTTCGGAGAAGCTTTCTTT. Translating it yields CASSWDRGFGEAFF.

A word on this clonotype: Relative to the germline gene, one junction end is altered; a read error may explain this. The V and J genes are TRBV11-2 and TRBJ1-1, with D uncertain. The CDR3 is made up of 13 amino acids. Germline V gene sequence: CDR1 SGHAT, CDR2 FQNNGV. The CDR3 loop is CASSFHIDIETLF. The CDR3 bases are TGTGCCAGCAGCTTCCACATCGACATTGAAACTCTCTTT.

This clonotype came up many times. The chain is built from TRBV29-1 and TRBJ1-2; D call uncertain. V lost 3 bases, J lost 4 bases, and 18 bases lay in between. CDR3 length equals 15 residues. Looked up from germline, CDR1 is SQVTM and CDR2 is ANQGSEA. The DNA for the CDR3 is TGCAGCGTTGACTTTCCAGTCCCCGGAGGCTATGGCTACACCTTC. Translating gives CSVDFPVPGGYGYTF.

The V and J genes are TRBV11-2 and TRBJ1-1; the D gene is possibly TRBD1 (6 bases). With 2 bases removed from V and 5 bases from J, the gap between germline ends came to 15 bases. Germline CDR1 and CDR2: SGHAT and FQNNGV. The CDR3 extends over 15 amino acids. CDR3 loop: CASSLPERGVTEAFF. CDR3 DNA sequence: TGTGCCAGCAGCTTACCTGAGAGGGGGGTAACTGAAGCTTTCTTT.

Concerning this clonotype itself: A read error is likely, as this CDR3 ends without the conserved phenylalanine or tryptophan. The V gene is TRBV5-6, the J gene TRBJ2-1; TRBD2 is a possible D gene (5 bases). This CDR3 contains 13 residues. CDR1 SGHDT and CDR2 YYEEEE come from the germline V gene. This CDR3 is CASGLGGKYGQFS. CDR3 nucleotides: TGTGCCAGCGGCTTAGGAGGAAAATACGGGCAGTTCTCC.

This clonotype has a single count. V is TRBV28 and J is TRBJ2-5; D unresolved. This CDR3 contains 15 residues. V dropped 5 bases and J dropped 4 bases, with 17 bases sitting between them. CDR1 is MDHEN and CDR2 is SYDVKM in the germline V gene. The CDR3 region has the DNA TGTGCCAGCAGTACCCAGACGGTTTTAGGAGAGACCCAGTACTTC. As protein: CASSTQTVLGETQYF.

Comment on this clonotype: An end of the junction does not agree with germline; a read error may underlie this. CDR3 sequence: CSVRETGELLF. CDR3 coding DNA: TGCAGCGTTCGGGAAACGGGGGAGCTGTTATTT. V gene TRBV29-1 combines with J gene TRBJ2-2; D possibly corresponds to TRBD2 (6 bases). The CDR3 consists of 11 residues. CDR1 and CDR2 from the germline V gene are SQVTM and ANQGSEA.

The chain is built from TRBV2 and TRBJ2-3; D unresolved. With 3 bases removed from V and 2 bases from J, the gap between germline ends came to 3 bases. Germline assignment: CDR1 SNHLY and CDR2 FYNNEI. CDR3 length: 12 residues. The CDR3 coding sequence is TGTGCCAGCAGTGAGTTCACAGATACGCAGTATTTT. It is translated as CASSEFTDTQYF.

This clonotype came up a few times. A much larger clone lies a single base off, so this may be a read error. The chain employs TRBV5-5 and TRBJ2-1; a weak D match, TRBD1 (6 bases). The CDR3 length is 16 residues. Germline V CDR1 and CDR2: SGHKS, YYEKEE (reference sequence). CDR3: CTSSSLRGVVDSEQFF. Here the CDR3 DNA reads TGTACCAGCAGCTCGCTCAGGGGTGTCGTAGACTCGGAGCAGTTCTTC.

This sequence joins TRBV5-1 and TRBJ2-7; possibly TRBD1 for D (5 bases). CDR3 length equals 13 residues. V was cut by 5 bases and J by 8 bases, with 17 bases left in between. Germline CDR1 is SGHRS and CDR2 is YFSETQ. The CDR3 DNA reads as TGCGCCAGCAGACCACAGGAGACTTACAAGCAGTACTTC. Amino acid sequence: CASRPQETYKQYF.

Notes on this clonotype: The germline gene is not matched at one end of the junction; a read error may be the cause. The chain carries TRBV12-5 and TRBJ1-2; D unclear. Germline-derived CDR1 and CDR2 are LGHNT and FRNRAP. This CDR3 region has 14 residues. This chain's CDR3 is CASGMVRSGGGYTF. In DNA, the CDR3 is TGTGCAAGTGGTATGGTACGTTCGGGAGGCGGCTACACCTTC.

This clonotype has a count of ten or more. The chain uses TRBV6-6 and TRBJ1-1, with D perhaps TRBD1 (5 bases). V lost 6 bases and J 6 bases, leaving 8 bases between the germline ends. The CDR3 contains 11 residues. Per the germline V gene, CDR1 is MNHNY and CDR2 is SVGAGI (reference sequence). This chain's CDR3 is CASRQGPEAFF. DNA of the CDR3: TGTGCCAGCAGGCAGGGTCCTGAAGCTTTCTTT.

This clonotype was detected once. One junction end disagrees with the germline gene, perhaps due to a read error. The chain employs TRBV11-2 and TRBJ2-2; possible D gene TRBD2, 5 bases. The CDR3 is 13 residues long. Germline CDR1 reads SGHAT; CDR2 reads FQNNGV. The CDR3, as DNA: TGTGCCAGCATCTTAGGTAGGACTGGGGAGTTGTTTTTT. This translates into CASILGRTGELFF.

On this clonotype: At one end the junction does not follow the germline gene, possibly because of a read error. The chain is built from TRBV9 and TRBJ2-2; TRBD2 matches at 11 bases. Germline V gives CDR1 SGDLS, CDR2 YYNGEE. This CDR3 is built from 14 residues. CDR3 coding DNA: TGTGCCAGCAGCCTTCTAGCGGGAGGCCGGGAGCCGTTTTTT. This translates into CASSLLAGGREPFF. The full variable domain, completed using reference TRBV9 and TRBJ2-2, is DSGVTQTPKHLITATGQRVTLRCSPRSGDLSVYWYQQSLDQGLQFLIQYYNGEERAKGNILERFSAQQFPDLHSELNLSSLELGDSALYFCASSLLAGGREPFFGEGSRLTVL.

To note about this clonotype: One end of the junction does not line up with germline, which may come from a read error. The chain is built from TRBV11-2 and TRBJ2-3, with TRBD2 matching over 10 bases. CDR1 SGHAT and CDR2 FQNNGV come from the germline V gene. This CDR3 is built from 17 residues. The CDR3 spells CVSSLVGLATSTDMQYF. The DNA of the CDR3 is TGTGTCAGCAGCTTAGTGGGACTAGCGACTAGCACAGACATGCAGTATTTT. The complete variable domain, with remaining parts taken from reference TRBV11-2 and TRBJ2-3, reads EAGVAQSPRYKIIEKRQSVAFWCNPISGHATLYWYQQILGQGPKLLIQFQNNGVVDDSQLPKDRFSAERLKGVDSTLKIQPAKLEDSAVYLCVSSLVGLATSTDMQYFGPGTRLTVL.

As regards this clonotype: The junction differs from germline at one of its ends, possibly a read error. The chain employs TRBV11-2 and TRBJ1-4, with TRBD1 as a possible D gene (5 bases). The CDR3 spans 12 residues. In germline, CDR1 is SGHAT, CDR2 FQNNGV. This chain's CDR3 is CASSPWGGVTIF. DNA of the CDR3: TGTGCCAGCAGCCCATGGGGGGGGGTTACTATTTTT.

Worth noting for this clonotype: At one boundary the junction diverges from the germline segment, which might be a read error. J is TRBJ2-2 and V is TRBV6-2 or TRBV6-3; D possibly matches TRBD1 or TRBD2 (6 bases each). Germline lookup yields CDR1 MNHEY and CDR2 SVGEGT. The CDR3 is 14 residues long. The CDR3 nucleotides are TGTGCCAGCAGTTATATATGGGACACCGGGGGGCTGTTTTTT. It encodes CASSYIWDTGGLFF.

V and J are TRBV4-2 and TRBJ2-7, with TRBD2 matching over 12 bases. Germline assignment: CDR1 LGHNA and CDR2 YNFKEQ. V gave up 4 bases and J gave up 0 bases; unmatched junction bases: 1. The CDR3 has 15 residues. CDR3 DNA: TGTGCCAGCAGCCTGGGACTAGCGGGCTCCTACGAGCAGTACTTC. It translates to CASSLGLAGSYEQYF.

The chain combines TRBV11-2 with TRBJ1-2; D is unresolved. Between the trimmed V and J ends, which lost 8 bases and 5 bases, there was a span of 15 bases. Germline V gene sequence: CDR1 SGHAT, CDR2 FQNNGV. The CDR3 loop spans 13 amino acids. The CDR3, as DNA: TGTGCCAGCGGTTCCGGGATGAAATATGGCTACACCTTC. Translated: CASGSGMKYGYTF.

Worth noting for this clonotype: A junction boundary mismatches the germline segment, possibly from a read error. V gene TRBV12-3 or TRBV12-4 combines with J gene TRBJ2-1; D may be TRBD1 or TRBD2 (5 bases each). This CDR3 has 16 amino acids. CDR3 bases: TGTGCCATCAGTAAAGTTGTGTGGGGGAGCGACAATGAACAGTTCTTC. Its protein is CAISKVVWGSDNEQFF.

The chain's CDR3 is CASSFFGETYSNQPQHF. The CDR3 nucleotides read TGTGCCAGCAGTTTTTTCGGCGAGACTTATAGCAATCAGCCCCAGCATTTT. J is TRBJ1-5 and V is TRBV28; D gene uncertain. CDR1 MDHEN and CDR2 SYDVKM come from the germline V gene. V lost 3 bases, J lost 0 bases, and 15 bases lay in between. The CDR3 sequence is 17 residues long.

Comment on this clonotype: One end of the junction varies from germline; a read error may be responsible. The chain couples TRBV5-1 to TRBJ2-1; 14 positions match TRBD2. Germline V CDR1 and CDR2: SGHRS, YFSETQ. This CDR3 is built from 18 residues. This CDR3 is CASILEGTSGSIYNEQLF. The CDR3 bases are TGCGCCAGCATCTTGGAAGGGACTAGCGGGAGTATCTACAATGAGCAGTTATTC. Using reference TRBV5-1 and TRBJ2-1 for the parts outside the CDR3, the full variable domain is KAGVTQTPRYLIKTRGQQVTLSCSPISGHRSVSWYQQTPGQGLQFLFEYFSETQRNKGNFPGRFSGRQFSNSRSEMNVSTLELGDSALYLCASILEGTSGSIYNEQLFGPGTRLTVL.

Ten or more counts support this clonotype. The chain has TRBV12-5 and TRBJ2-3; no clear D. CDR3 size: 13 residues. CDR1 and CDR2 from the germline V gene are LGHNT and FRNRAP. Trimming removed 3 bases from V and 2 bases from J, with 6 bases in between. The DNA of the CDR3 is TGTGCTAGTGGTTTTGGTTCCACAGATACGCAGTATTTT. Protein: CASGFGSTDTQYF.

This clonotype was counted many times. The chain is built from TRBV7-9 and TRBJ1-2; a possible D gene is TRBD1 (5 bases). This CDR3 has 12 amino acids. CDR1 and CDR2 from the germline V gene are SEHNR and FQNEAQ (reference sequence). Trimming took off 3 bases at V and 6 bases at J, with 8 bases between the two ends. CDR3 residues: CASSFLRDGYTF. The CDR3 DNA follows: TGTGCCAGCAGCTTCCTCAGGGATGGCTACACCTTC.

On this clonotype itself: Germline and junction disagree at one end, which may indicate a read error. The chain employs TRBV28 and TRBJ2-3, with 7 positions matching TRBD2. The CDR3 has 15 residues. In germline, CDR1 is MDHEN, CDR2 SYDVKM. In DNA form, the CDR3 reads TGTGCCAGCAGTTTATTGAGTCGGGGGGAGGATACGCACTATTTT. Its protein is CASSLLSRGEDTHYF. Looking up the rest from reference TRBV28 and TRBJ2-3 gives the full variable domain: DVKVTQSSRYLVKRTGEKVFLECVQDMDHENMFWYRQDPGLGLRLIYFSYDVKMKEKGDIPEGYSVSREKKERFSLILESASTNQTSMYLCASSLLSRGEDTHYFGPGTRLTVL.

Notes on this clonotype: This may arise from a read error, as a much more abundant clone is one base away. This chain links TRBV7-9 with TRBJ2-1; the match to TRBD2 covers 8 bases. Germline V gives CDR1 SEHNR, CDR2 FQNEAQ (reference sequence). There are 13 residues in the CDR3. The chain's CDR3 is CANSLDGSGKQFF. Written as DNA, the CDR3 is TGTGCCAACAGCTTAGACGGTAGCGGGAAGCAGTTCTTC. The entire variable domain, with the rest obtained from reference TRBV7-9 and TRBJ2-1, is as follows: DTGVSQNPRHKITKRGQNVTFRCDPISEHNRLYWYRQTLGQGPEFLTYFQNEAQLEKSRLLSDRFSAERPKGSFSTLEIQRTEQGDSAMYLCANSLDGSGKQFFGPGTRLTVL.

A word on this clonotype: This clone may be a read error of a much larger clone one base away. CDR3 bases: TGTGCCAGCCGATCCGCAGACAGTTACACTGTAGCTTTCTTT. Protein: CASRSADSYTVAFF. The rearrangement links TRBV28 to TRBJ1-1; the D gene is possibly TRBD1 (5 bases). The germline gives CDR1 MDHEN, CDR2 SYDVKM. The CDR3 has 14 residues.

Note on this clonotype: The junction and the germline gene differ at one end; a read error may be behind it. The rearrangement joins TRBV10-2 to TRBJ2-1; 7 positions match TRBD2. Germline lookup yields CDR1 WSHSY and CDR2 SAAADI. The CDR3 length is 14 residues. The CDR3 DNA reads TGCGCCAGTGCTGCTAGCGGAAGTTACAATGAGCAGATCTTC. Translation gives CASAASGSYNEQIF.

The chain couples TRBV5-5 to TRBJ2-1; 7 nucleotides agree with TRBD2. CDR1 SGHKS and CDR2 YYEKEE come from the germline V gene (reference sequence). The CDR3 is 20 residues long. V shed 0 bases, J shed 0 bases, and the junction held 15 bases outside the gene matches. CDR3 DNA: TGTGCCAGCAGCTTGGCTGGGACTAACGGGATGGGGAGCTCCTACAATGAGCAGTTCTTC. This sequence encodes CASSLAGTNGMGSSYNEQFF.

The V and J genes are TRBV12-3 or TRBV12-4 and TRBJ1-1; possibly TRBD1 for D (6 bases). V lost 6 bases and J lost 4, with 18 bases in between. The CDR3 is made up of 15 amino acids. CDR3: CASSHNAGGTTEAFF. In DNA form, the CDR3 reads TGTGCCAGCAGCCACAATGCCGGGGGCACCACTGAAGCTTTCTTT.

In the case of this clonotype: Germline is not matched at one junction end, which may reflect a read error. The chain uses TRBV28 and TRBJ2-3; a possible D gene is TRBD1 (6 bases). This CDR3 has 16 amino acids. Germline CDR1 reads MDHEN; CDR2 reads SYDVKM. The CDR3 here is CANSSPSGTWTDTQYF. In DNA, the CDR3 is TGTGCCAACAGTTCCCCCTCCGGGACATGGACAGATACGCAGTATTTT. The full variable domain, rest sourced from reference TRBV28 and TRBJ2-3, is DVKVTQSSRYLVKRTGEKVFLECVQDMDHENMFWYRQDPGLGLRLIYFSYDVKMKEKGDIPEGYSVSREKKERFSLILESASTNQTSMYLCANSSPSGTWTDTQYFGPGTRLTVL.

This chain joins TRBV11-2 and TRBJ1-1; D is undetermined. The CDR3 has 10 amino acids. V was cut by 8 bases and J by 10 bases, with 11 bases left in between. Germline loops: CDR1 SGHAT, CDR2 FQNNGV. CDR3 DNA sequence: TGTGCCAGCCACCAGATTACAGCTTTCTTT. Amino acid sequence: CASHQITAFF. The full variable domain, in which reference TRBV11-2 and TRBJ1-1 provide the parts outside the CDR3, is EAGVAQSPRYKIIEKRQSVAFWCNPISGHATLYWYQQILGQGPKLLIQFQNNGVVDDSQLPKDRFSAERLKGVDSTLKIQPAKLEDSAVYLCASHQITAFFGQGTRLTVV.